The 30 T cell receptor beta chains listed next were all sequenced from one sample in a study of blood T cell repertoires in COVID-19. Here immunoSEQ multiplex PCR was the method, and the copy in TCRdb shows in-frame clones only, minus some. Among just under 150,000 clones listed, 87% were seen once. Specimen: peripheral blood. The receptors stem from a woman aged 50 to 60 with acute or convalescent COVID-19.

The chain joins TRBV30 to TRBJ1-1; D is unresolved. This CDR3 has 15 residues. The germline gives CDR1 GTSNPN, CDR2 SVGIG (reference sequence). The V and J ends lost 4 bases and 4 bases respectively, with 19 bases between them. CDR3 amino acids: CAWTRVTRDATEAFF. DNA of the CDR3: TGTGCCTGGACCCGGGTCACCCGGGATGCCACTGAAGCTTTCTTT. Combining the CDR3 with reference TRBV30 and TRBJ1-1 gives the whole variable domain SQTIHQWPATLVQPVGSPLSLECTVEGTSNPNLYWYRQAAGRGLQLLFYSVGIGQISSEVPQNLSASRPQDRQFILSSKKLLLSDSGFYLCAWTRVTRDATEAFFGQGTRLTVV.

This clone has a single count. The chain employs TRBV27 and TRBJ2-2, with TRBD2 matching over 16 bases. CDR1 and CDR2 from the germline V gene are MNHEY and SMNVEV (reference sequence). CDR3 length equals 18 residues. Trimming at V came to 3 bases and at J to 3 bases, leaving 4 bases not matched to a gene. CDR3: CASSLGLAGGPDTGELFF. The CDR3 bases are TGTGCCAGCAGTTTGGGACTAGCGGGAGGGCCCGACACCGGGGAGCTGTTTTTT.

The J gene is TRBJ1-5, the V gene TRBV19; D call uncertain. The CDR3 sequence is 14 residues long. Germline-derived CDR1 and CDR2 are LNHDA and SQIVND (reference sequence). V gave up 6 bases and J gave up 0 bases, with 9 bases separating them. The CDR3 DNA sequence: TGTGCCAGTAGGCGCCAAAATAGCAATCAGCCCCAGCATTTT. Translation: CASRRQNSNQPQHF.

In its sample, this clone was seen a few times. The chain links TRBV6-5 to TRBJ2-1; TRBD2 aligns across 8 bases. J was trimmed by 4 bases and V by 4 bases; bases with no gene match: 9. Germline V gives CDR1 MNHEY, CDR2 SVGAGI. The CDR3 has 16 residues. CDR3 region: CASSLSSGSRYNEQFF. CDR3 DNA: TGTGCCAGCAGTTTGTCAAGCGGGAGTAGGTACAATGAGCAGTTCTTC.

The chain recombines TRBV29-1 with TRBJ2-4, with a weak D call TRBD2 (5 bases). V shed 6 bases and J shed 6 bases, with 18 bases lying between them. The CDR3 is 14 amino acids. Germline CDR1 reads SQVTM; CDR2 reads ANQGSEA. This CDR3 reads CSVLDGVAGNIQYF. CDR3 in DNA: TGCAGCGTCCTCGACGGAGTTGCGGGAAACATTCAGTACTTC.

The gene calls are TRBV29-1 and TRBJ2-7; the D is unclear. CDR1 is SQVTM, CDR2 ANQGSEA, per germline. This CDR3 comprises 12 residues. V was cut by 4 bases and J by 4 bases, with 11 bases left in between. CDR3 DNA: TGCAGCGTTGTCACGACTGGTTACGAGCAGTACTTC. Protein: CSVVTTGYEQYF.

This chain joins TRBV18 and TRBJ2-1; the match to TRBD2 covers 7 bases. CDR1 KGHSH and CDR2 LQKENI come from the germline V gene. V was pared by 1 base and J by 4 bases, with 1 base of the junction left unmatched. The CDR3 is 14 residues long. The CDR3 DNA reads as TGTGCCAGCTCACCACGGGAGGGGTACAATGAGCAGTTCTTC. Translating gives CASSPREGYNEQFF. Together with reference TRBV18 and TRBJ2-1, the CDR3 gives the full variable domain: NAGVMQNPRHLVRRRGQEARLRCSPMKGHSHVYWYRQLPEEGLKFMVYLQKENIIDESGMPKERFSAEFPKEGPSILRIQQVVRGDSAAYFCASSPREGYNEQFFGPGTRLTVL.

The V call is TRBV19, the J call TRBJ1-1, with TRBD1 matching 8 bases. CDR3 size: 14 residues. J lost 7 bases, V lost 3 bases, and 7 bases had no gene match. The germline V gene has CDR1 LNHDA and CDR2 SQIVND (reference sequence). CDR3 bases: TGTGCCAGTAGTATGGACAGGGTCCGGAGTGAAGCTTTCTTT. Protein: CASSMDRVRSEAFF.

V usage is TRBV5-6 and J usage is TRBJ1-5, with 8 positions matching TRBD1. The germline CDR1 and CDR2 sequences are SGHDT and YYEEEE. Trimming cost V 4 bases and J 0 bases; bases outside gene matches: 9. This CDR3 has 17 residues. CDR3 bases: TGTGCCAGCAGCCCATGGACAGGGAGTTATAGCAATCAGCCCCAGCATTTT. Translated: CASSPWTGSYSNQPQHF.

The chain recombines TRBV6-1 with TRBJ1-2; D unclear. Germline CDR1 is MNHNS and CDR2 is SASEGT. The CDR3 covers 14 residues. Trimming took off 7 bases at V and 3 bases at J, with 15 bases between the two ends. The CDR3 region is CASTFLASDYGYTF. CDR3 bases: TGTGCCAGCACCTTCCTCGCCTCGGACTATGGCTACACCTTC.

The chain has TRBV7-7 and TRBJ2-1; 9 positions match TRBD1. From germline, CDR1 is SSHAT and CDR2 FNYEAQ (reference sequence). The CDR3 extends over 13 amino acids. The J segment lost 6 bases and the V segment lost 5 bases, leaving 2 bases of the junction unmatched. The CDR3 region is CASSTDRGNEQFF. CDR3 bases: TGTGCCAGCAGCACGGACAGGGGCAATGAGCAGTTCTTC.

This chain joins TRBV5-1 and TRBJ1-2; TRBD1 matches at 7 bases. Looked up from germline, CDR1 is SGHRS and CDR2 is YFSETQ. CDR3 length equals 14 residues. The junction had 3 bases not matched to a gene; V was cut back by 4 bases and J by 0 bases. CDR3 protein: CASSPGTANYGYTF. The CDR3 DNA reads as TGCGCCAGCAGCCCGGGGACAGCTAACTATGGCTACACCTTC.

This clone came up a few times. The V call is TRBV5-1, the J call TRBJ2-7; a possible D gene is TRBD1 (5 bases). The CDR3 has 15 amino acids. The germline V gene has CDR1 SGHRS and CDR2 YFSETQ. The V end lost 7 bases, the J end lost 2 bases, and 19 bases lay between the germline ends. CDR3 DNA sequence: TGCGCCAGCTCCAGGGATGACTCGGACGCCTACGAGCAGTACTTC. This gives the protein CASSRDDSDAYEQYF.

This rearrangement joins TRBV10-3 to TRBJ1-2; D call uncertain. V lost 0 bases, J lost 3 bases, and 14 bases lay in between. CDR3 length: 16 amino acids. Germline CDR1 is ENHRY and CDR2 is SYGVKD. This CDR3 reads CAISESLATADYGYTF. In DNA, the CDR3 is TGTGCCATCAGTGAGTCGCTGGCAACAGCAGACTATGGCTACACCTTC.

The genes are TRBV9 and TRBJ1-1; TRBD1 is a possible D gene (5 bases). Trimming took off 2 bases at V and 0 bases at J, with 8 bases between the two ends. Germline V gene data show CDR1 as SGDLS and CDR2 as YYNGEE. The CDR3 has 14 amino acids. Here the CDR3 DNA reads TGTGCCAGCAGCGTCGGACAAGTGAACACTGAAGCTTTCTTT. This codes for CASSVGQVNTEAFF.

This clone was detected only once. The genes are TRBV6-5 and TRBJ2-1; D gene uncertain. CDR1 is MNHEY and CDR2 is SVGAGI in the germline V gene. Trimming pared 0 bases from V and 10 bases from J, leaving 10 bases between. The CDR3 loop spans 13 amino acids. The CDR3 loop is CASSYSTPWEQFF. CDR3 in DNA: TGTGCCAGCAGTTACTCGACACCATGGGAGCAGTTCTTC.

The chain couples TRBV2 to TRBJ1-2; D gene ambiguous. The CDR3 runs to 14 residues. V was clipped by 0 bases and J by 4 bases, with 9 bases between them. The V gene's germline CDR1 is SNHLY and CDR2 FYNNEI. The CDR3 DNA sequence: TGTGCCAGCAGTGAAGCGCTTACAGTCTATGGCTACACCTTC. Translated: CASSEALTVYGYTF. The whole variable domain, remainder taken from reference TRBV2 and TRBJ1-2, is EPEVTQTPSHQVTQMGQEVILRCVPISNHLYFYWYRQILGQKVEFLVSFYNNEISEKSEIFDDQFSVERPDGSNFTLKIRSTKLEDSAMYFCASSEALTVYGYTFGSGTRLTVV.

This clone was recorded a few times. The chain couples TRBV3-1 (or the pseudogene TRBV3-2) to TRBJ2-1, with TRBD1 as a possible D gene (5 bases). The CDR3 runs to 16 residues. Germline V gene data show CDR1 as LGHDT and CDR2 as YNNKEL (reference sequence). V lost 0 bases and J 4 bases, leaving 13 bases between the germline ends. CDR3 sequence reads: CASSQESRVGYNEQFF. The CDR3 nucleotides are TGTGCCAGCAGCCAAGAATCCAGGGTGGGGTACAATGAGCAGTTCTTC.

V gene TRBV6-5 combines with J gene TRBJ1-1; D may be TRBD1 (6 bases). V was pared by 2 bases and J by 8 bases, with 12 bases between. Looked up from germline, CDR1 is MNHEY and CDR2 is SVGAGI. There are 13 residues in the CDR3. For the CDR3, the DNA is TGTGCCAGCAGTTACAGGGCAGGGGACGAAGCTTTCTTT. Amino acid sequence: CASSYRAGDEAFF.

This chain joins TRBV7-8 and TRBJ1-2, with 7 bases identical to TRBD1. V gave up 5 bases and J gave up 4 bases; unmatched junction bases: 7. Germline assignment: CDR1 SGHVS and CDR2 FQNEAQ. The CDR3 extends over 14 amino acids. CDR3 amino acids: CASSQDRDPYGYTF. DNA of the CDR3: TGTGCCAGCAGCCAAGACAGGGACCCCTATGGCTACACCTTC.

This sequence joins TRBV7-8 and TRBJ1-5, with TRBD1 identical over 8 bases. CDR3 size: 15 residues. J gave up 9 bases and V 4 bases, and 11 bases lay outside the gene matches. Germline V gives CDR1 SGHVS, CDR2 FQNEAQ. The CDR3 DNA reads TGTGCCAGCAGCTCGCCCGGGACAGGCCGCGGGCCCCAGCATTTT. The encoded protein is CASSSPGTGRGPQHF.

The gene calls are TRBV5-1 and TRBJ1-2; tentatively, D is TRBD1 (5 bases). Germline values: CDR1 SGHRS, CDR2 YFSETQ. This CDR3 has 14 amino acids. Trimming removed 4 bases at V and 3 bases at J, with 13 bases between. The CDR3 loop is CASSPDGGDYGYTF. DNA of the CDR3: TGCGCCAGCAGCCCGGACGGGGGAGACTATGGCTACACCTTC.

The chain recombines TRBV6-5 with TRBJ1-3; tentative D call: TRBD1 (6 bases). This CDR3 is built from 15 residues. Germline CDR1 is MNHEY and CDR2 is SVGAGI. Deletions cut 5 bases from V and 0 bases from J, with 11 bases between. CDR3 sequence: CASSQTGISGNTIYF. CDR3 in DNA: TGTGCCAGCAGTCAGACAGGAATCTCTGGAAACACCATATATTTT.

The gene calls are TRBV19 and TRBJ1-2, with 8 positions matching TRBD1. The CDR3 loop spans 16 amino acids. With 9 bases clipped from V and 1 base from J, the junction kept 13 bases outside the gene matches. Germline V gene lookup returns CDR1 LNHDA and CDR2 SQIVND (reference sequence). CDR3 nucleotide sequence: TGTGCCAGCCGGATCCAGGGGGCTTCATATAACTATGGCTACACCTTC. Amino acids: CASRIQGASYNYGYTF. Combining the CDR3 with reference TRBV19 and TRBJ1-2 gives the whole variable domain DGGITQSPKYLFRKEGQNVTLSCEQNLNHDAMYWYRQDPGQGLRLIYYSQIVNDFQKGDIAEGYSVSREKKESFPLTVTSAQKNPTAFYLCASRIQGASYNYGYTFGSGTRLTVV.

This rearrangement joins TRBV5-1 to TRBJ1-5; D is uncertain. The V end lost 4 bases, the J end lost 2 bases, and 10 bases lay between the germline ends. The CDR3 runs to 14 residues. From germline, CDR1 is SGHRS and CDR2 YFSETQ. The CDR3 coding sequence is TGCGCCAGCAGCCAAGGTGGAGGCAATCAGCCCCAGCATTTT. It translates to CASSQGGGNQPQHF.

The chain recombines TRBV6-2 or TRBV6-3 with TRBJ2-7, with a weak D call TRBD2 (6 bases). V was shortened by 2 bases and J by 3 bases, with 8 bases between the two germline ends. This CDR3 comprises 13 residues. Per germline, CDR1 MNHEY and CDR2 SVGEGT. CDR3: CASSYGGVYEQYF. The CDR3 nucleotides are TGTGCCAGCAGTTACGGCGGGGTCTACGAGCAGTACTTC.

V usage is TRBV5-1 and J usage is TRBJ1-1; D remains ambiguous. The V end was cut by 0 bases, the J end by 0 bases, with 6 bases between. CDR3 length: 14 residues. The germline V gene has CDR1 SGHRS and CDR2 YFSETQ. CDR3 residues: CASSLAVVNTEAFF. CDR3 coding DNA: TGCGCCAGCAGCTTGGCTGTAGTGAACACTGAAGCTTTCTTT.

CDR3 sequence reads: CASSLGTATDTQYF. CDR3 coding DNA: TGTGCCAGCAGCCTGGGGACAGCCACAGATACGCAGTATTTT. The chain joins TRBV11-2 to TRBJ2-3; 7 bases fit TRBD1. With 5 bases clipped from V and 2 bases from J, the junction kept 4 bases outside the gene matches. Germline CDR1 and CDR2: SGHAT and FQNNGV. The CDR3 has 14 residues.

In regard to this clone: The sample holds other DNA sequences that translate to the same CDR3. This chain joins TRBV6-5 and TRBJ1-1; D may be TRBD1 (5 bases). Germline assignment: CDR1 MNHEY and CDR2 SVGAGI. V lost 4 bases and J lost 1, with 7 bases in between. The CDR3 has 13 residues. Here the CDR3 DNA reads TGTGCCAGCAGTTTCGGACAGAACACTGAAGCTTTCTTT. Translating it yields CASSFGQNTEAFF.

The chain combines TRBV14 with TRBJ2-6; D unresolved. The CDR3 totals 15 residues. From germline, CDR1 is SGHDN and CDR2 FVKESK. Trimming took 1 base from V and 0 from J, leaving 4 bases between them. The CDR3 region has the DNA TGTGCCAGCAGCCAAGGACACTCTGGGGCCAACGTCCTGACTTTC. This encodes CASSQGHSGANVLTF.